This TCR beta chain is from a study of T-cell memory formation after mild COVID-19 (dated by TCRdb to the early 2020s). Regarding the research as a whole: Most TCR sequence clusters were specific to one of the two donors. In two donors, T-cell clones that expanded and contracted after mild COVID-19 were followed by sequencing TCRalpha and TCRbeta repertoires longitudinally. The cohort comprised two young, previously healthy adult volunteers, one female and one male. Broad study findings and their caveats: SARS-CoV-2 specificity of the second-wave clones peaking on day 37 was not confirmed. Only two mild cases were covered in the study, and larger cohorts including severe cases with pre-infection samples were considered necessary. Clones that contracted from day 15 to 85 showed balanced CD4/CD8 phenotypes, whereas a second wave of clones that expanded from day 15 to 37 leaned towards CD4+. Contracting CD4+ clones turned up mainly in the CM and EM memory subsets, whereas EMRA was where CD8+ clones were enriched. Some responding clones were found in pre-infection memory, which suggests that pre-existing cross-reactive memory T cells took part in the SARS-CoV-2 response.

PBMCs were isolated by Ficoll-Paque density gradient centrifugation. Notes on this clonotype: This clone's antigen is unknown. The sample holds no much larger clone one base away, and base qualities are not on file.

Sequenced on an Illumina NovaSeq 6000. TCRalpha and TCRbeta cDNA libraries were built by 5'RACE with constant-segment primers, adding sample barcodes and unique molecular identifiers. RNA was extracted from every sample with Trizol reagent. The libraries were amplified in two PCR steps, and the second step added a second sample barcode and Illumina TruSeq adapters. Sequencing of the libraries was done on an Illumina NovaSeq, producing 2 x 150 bp paired-end reads. The authors' analysis ran thus. With migec v1.2.7, reads were demultiplexed and then collapsed into UMI-guided consensus sequences. Using mixcr v2.1.11, the UMI consensuses were aligned to TRA and TRB V and J templates and assembled into clonotypes. Clonotypes were classified as expanded or contracted when called significant by both edgeR and NoisET, with noise models trained on biological replicates. edgeR calls used a false discovery rate-adjusted p below 0.01 and a log2 fold-change threshold of 1. As an exploratory analysis of dynamics, max-normalized trajectories of the 1000 most abundant clonotypes were examined with PCA combined with hierarchical clustering. Each responding clone was given a CD4 or CD8 phenotype based on the CD4+ and CD8+ repertoires, which had been sequenced separately. TCRdb trimmed public reads at Q25 via fastp, called clones via MiXCR and kept in-frame beta chains. Each CDR3 protein appears once, grouped with its most common genes and DNA. TCRdb's processing, not the authors' own work, is the source of the V and J calls. A total of 300,000 to 350,000 distinct CDR3 sequences appear in this sample, over 11% of them only once. The ten largest account for 21% of the sample.

The material sequenced was PBMCs or a T cell subset sorted from them (not recorded which). This sequence originates from a man younger than 30 who had mild COVID-19 (a few samples of this study predate the infection). The sample titles of this study are shuffled in the database, so cell type and time point are left out; the donor was told from shared clones.

CDR3 sequence: CASSPRGGGGFQPQHF. The bases are TGTGCCAGCAGCCCCCGGGGGGGGGGCGGTTTTCAGCCCCAGCATTTT. The chain joins TRBV7-2 to TRBJ1-5, and perhaps TRBD1 as D gene, on 6 matching bases. CDR1 is given as SGHTA and CDR2 as FQGNSA, both from the germline V gene. The junction carries 20 bases between V and J, which are trimmed by 5 bases and 6 bases respectively. From the cysteine up to the phenylalanine, the CDR3 has a length of 16 residues. This entry keeps only the CDR3 DNA: 48 bases, framed from base 1.